The 13 T cell receptor beta chains listed next were all sequenced from one sample in a study of beta chain features in type 1 diabetes. As every portion of the isolated RNA was reverse transcribed, the sequencing read expressed TCRB transcripts. The table came from immunoSEQ multiplex PCR; TCRdb's copy has only in-frame clones and leaves some out. The sample shows more than 300,000 clones, roughly 12% of them seen only once. Sequencing was carried out using naive CD4+ T cells from blood. These receptors all stem from a man aged 18 to 29 in good health.

J is TRBJ2-7 and V is TRBV4-2; D may be TRBD2 (6 bases). The germline V gene encodes CDR1 LGHNA and CDR2 YNFKEQ. Trimming removed 4 bases at V and 0 bases at J, with 13 bases between. The CDR3 has 15 amino acids. The CDR3 nucleotides read TGTGCCAGCAGCCTCTTCGCGGGATACTCCTACGAGCAGTACTTC. Protein product: CASSLFAGYSYEQYF.

This clone showed up just a few times. The J gene is TRBJ2-5, the V gene TRBV28; D is possibly TRBD2 (5 bases). With 1 base removed from V and 11 bases from J, the gap between germline ends came to 8 bases. This CDR3 has 11 amino acids. The germline V gene has CDR1 MDHEN and CDR2 SYDVKM. The CDR3 sequence is CASSLSGFQYF. For the CDR3, the DNA is TGTGCCAGCAGTTTATCGGGATTTCAGTACTTC. The full variable domain, in which reference TRBV28 and TRBJ2-5 provide the parts outside the CDR3, is DVKVTQSSRYLVKRTGEKVFLECVQDMDHENMFWYRQDPGLGLRLIYFSYDVKMKEKGDIPEGYSVSREKKERFSLILESASTNQTSMYLCASSLSGFQYFGPGTRLLVL.

The chain uses TRBV30 and TRBJ1-1, with a weak D call TRBD1 (5 bases). Germline assignment: CDR1 GTSNPN and CDR2 SVGIG (reference sequence). V lost 4 bases and J 5 bases, leaving 23 bases between the germline ends. CDR3 size: 16 residues. In nucleotides, the CDR3 is TGTGCCTGGAACCCTTGGGGGGTTGGTGGAAGAACTGAAGCTTTCTTT. Translation gives CAWNPWGVGGRTEAFF.

In this sample, this clone turned up a few times. CDR3 sequence reads: CASRRTDFEAFF. The DNA for the CDR3 is TGTGCCAGCAGGAGGACAGACTTTGAAGCTTTCTTT. The chain recombines TRBV6-5 with TRBJ1-1; a weak D match, TRBD1 (6 bases). V lost 6 bases and J 7 bases, leaving 12 bases between the germline ends. Germline V lookup: CDR1 MNHEY, CDR2 SVGAGI. The CDR3 is 12 amino acids.

This chain links TRBV9 with TRBJ2-1, with D maybe TRBD2 (5 bases). The CDR3 totals 16 residues. CDR1 and CDR2 (germline): SGDLS, YYNGEE. With 1 base removed from V and 0 bases from J, the gap between germline ends came to 11 bases. The CDR3 region has the DNA TGTGCCAGCAGCGTAACAGACTACAGCTCCTACAATGAGCAGTTCTTC. Its translation: CASSVTDYSSYNEQFF.

A few counts support this clone. The V gene is TRBV4-2, the J gene TRBJ1-4; a weak D match, TRBD1 (5 bases). This CDR3 is 15 amino acids long. Germline V gives CDR1 LGHNA, CDR2 YNFKEQ. V lost 0 bases, J lost 8 bases, and 13 bases lay in between. The CDR3 spells CASSQDWGEWEKLFF. CDR3 nucleotide sequence: TGTGCCAGCAGCCAAGATTGGGGGGAGTGGGAAAAACTGTTTTTT.

The chain couples TRBV7-2 to TRBJ2-5; weak D call: TRBD2 (5 bases). Trimming cost V 0 bases and J 3 bases, with 11 bases left between them. Per the germline V gene, CDR1 is SGHTA and CDR2 is FQGNSA. The CDR3 has 15 amino acids. The CDR3, as DNA: TGTGCCAGCAGCTTAGCCGCTAGCATAGAAGAGACCCAGTACTTC. The encoded protein is CASSLAASIEETQYF.

This clone was seen a handful of times. V is TRBV9 and J is TRBJ2-2, with 11 bases lining up with TRBD1. Germline V gene sequence: CDR1 SGDLS, CDR2 YYNGEE. CDR3 length equals 17 residues. The V and J ends lost 0 bases and 4 bases, in that order; junction bases with no gene match: 5. CDR3 sequence reads: CASSVGGTGGSTGELFF. The CDR3 coding sequence is TGTGCCAGCAGCGTAGGTGGGACAGGGGGTTCCACCGGGGAGCTGTTTTTT.

The V call is TRBV7-3, the J call TRBJ2-2; a weak D match, TRBD2 (6 bases). The CDR3 covers 16 residues. The ends were cut back, 2 bases at V and 0 bases at J, with 10 bases in the middle. Germline CDR1 reads SGHTA; CDR2 reads FQGTGA. The CDR3, as DNA: TGTGCCAGCAGCTTATCTGCGGGGTCGAACACCGGGGAGCTGTTTTTT. This sequence encodes CASSLSAGSNTGELFF.

Many counts were recorded for this clone. The chain has TRBV7-2 and TRBJ2-7; D not certain. Per the germline V gene, CDR1 is SGHTA and CDR2 is FQGNSA. The CDR3 contains 13 residues. Trimming took 5 bases from V and 7 from J, leaving 15 bases between them. CDR3 DNA: TGTGCCAGCAGCCCCCGTCAGGCCCCTGAGCAGTACTTC. Amino acids: CASSPRQAPEQYF.

The chain links TRBV5-1 to TRBJ2-2, with 8 bases lining up with TRBD1. V gave up 0 bases and J gave up 7 bases; unmatched junction bases: 8. The CDR3 is 16 residues long. Per germline, CDR1 SGHRS and CDR2 YFSETQ. As DNA, the CDR3 is TGCGCCAGCAGCTTGGACCGACAGGGGAGGATCGGGGAGCTGTTTTTT. This codes for CASSLDRQGRIGELFF. The complete variable domain, with remaining parts taken from reference TRBV5-1 and TRBJ2-2, reads KAGVTQTPRYLIKTRGQQVTLSCSPISGHRSVSWYQQTPGQGLQFLFEYFSETQRNKGNFPGRFSGRQFSNSRSEMNVSTLELGDSALYLCASSLDRQGRIGELFFGEGSRLTVL.

This clone occurred a few times. The V and J genes are TRBV18 and TRBJ1-5, with 9 bases lining up with TRBD1. V lost 3 bases, J lost 4 bases, and 4 bases stayed unmatched. Germline V lookup: CDR1 KGHSH, CDR2 LQKENI. The CDR3 totals 15 residues. CDR3 nucleotides: TGTGCCAGCTCACCTCGGGGACAGGGAAATCAGCCCCAGCATTTT. It translates to CASSPRGQGNQPQHF.

V gene TRBV11-1 combines with J gene TRBJ1-2, with unresolved D. This CDR3 has 12 residues. CDR1 is SGHAT and CDR2 is FQDESV in the germline V gene (reference sequence). Trimming left V 5 bases short and J 4 bases short, with 8 bases between. The DNA of the CDR3 is TGTGCCAGCAGCGGAGGACTCTATGGCTACACCTTC. Its translation is CASSGGLYGYTF. Variable domain in full (rest from reference TRBV11-1 and TRBJ1-2): EAEVAQSPRYKITEKSQAVAFWCDPISGHATLYWYRQILGQGPELLVQFQDESVVDDSQLPKDRFSAERLKGVDSTLKIQPAELGDSAMYLCASSGGLYGYTFGSGTRLTVV.